Shown below are 14 T cell receptor beta chains from a single sample sequenced in a study of blood T cells in healthy people across ages. A J-beta primer mix and a sample-barcoded 5' primer were used in a second PCR of about 6 to 12 cycles. TCRdb reprocessed the 5' RACE reads with MiXCR, giving one entry per CDR3 protein. The sample consists of about 1.4 million distinct CDR3 sequences, approximately 59% of them appearing once. Sequenced: blood. The receptors derive from a man aged 18 to 30 in good health.

The chain links TRBV4-1 to TRBJ2-7, with D uncertain. The CDR3 runs 15 residues. The germline V and J ends were trimmed by 1 base and 0 bases, with 10 bases remaining between them. Germline loops: CDR1 MGHRA, CDR2 YSYEKL. The CDR3: CASSQVMGDSYEQYF. DNA of the CDR3: TGCGCCAGCAGCCAAGTAATGGGCGACTCCTACGAGCAGTACTTC.

This clonotype was counted between two and nine times. J is TRBJ1-1 and V is TRBV27; unclear D gene. V lost 6 bases and J lost 6, with 17 bases in between. The CDR3 is made up of 14 amino acids. Germline V gene sequence: CDR1 MNHEY, CDR2 SMNVEV (reference sequence). The CDR3 reads CASSSEGGNAEAFF. The CDR3 DNA follows: TGTGCCAGCAGCTCAGAGGGAGGAAACGCTGAAGCTTTCTTT.

The chain has TRBV20-1 and TRBJ1-1, with a possible D match to TRBD1 (5 bases). Between the trimmed V and J ends, which lost 5 bases and 3 bases, there was a span of 13 bases. The germline V gene encodes CDR1 DFQATT and CDR2 SNEGSKA (reference sequence). The CDR3 covers 13 residues. The CDR3 bases are TGCAGTGCTCGACGACAGCCGTACACTGAAGCTTTCTTT. Translation gives CSARRQPYTEAFF.

Comment on this clonotype: A much larger clone lies one base from this, so it may be a read error. The rearrangement links TRBV6-2 or TRBV6-3 to TRBJ2-3, with 9 bases that match TRBD1. The CDR3 loop spans 14 amino acids. CDR1 and CDR2 from the germline V gene are MNHEY and SVGEGT. Losses at the gene ends were 4 bases for V and 2 bases for J; bases not matched to a gene: 1. In DNA form, the CDR3 reads TGTGCCAGCAGTTGGACAGGGGTCACAGATACGCAGTATTTT. Translated: CASSWTGVTDTQYF.

This chain connects TRBV11-2 to TRBJ1-4, with TRBD1 identical over 11 bases. Germline-derived CDR1 and CDR2 are SGHAT and FQNNGV. J lost 10 bases, V lost 5 bases, and 6 bases had no gene match. The CDR3 loop spans 14 amino acids. CDR3 in DNA: TGTGCCAGCAGCCAGGACAGGGGGCGAGGAAAACTGTTTTTT. Its translation: CASSQDRGRGKLFF.

The CDR3 sequence is CASSLRQSFYGYTF. CDR3 coding DNA: TGTGCCAGCAGTCTTAGACAGTCCTTCTATGGCTACACCTTC. The V gene is TRBV12-3 or TRBV12-4, the J gene TRBJ1-2; TRBD1 is a possible D gene (5 bases). The germline V and J ends were trimmed by 5 bases and 4 bases, with 14 bases remaining between them. The CDR3 is 14 residues long.

The CDR3 loop reads CASYRGSYKNSPLHF. The CDR3 DNA is TGTGCCAGCTACAGAGGGAGCTATAAGAATTCACCCCTCCACTTT. V is TRBV6-2 or TRBV6-3 and J is TRBJ1-6; D gene unclear. Trimming cost V 8 bases and J 7 bases, with 18 bases left between them. Germline V lookup: CDR1 MNHEY, CDR2 SVGEGT. This CDR3 comprises 15 residues.

The chain links TRBV11-2 to TRBJ2-3; unclear D gene. CDR3 length: 15 amino acids. CDR1 and CDR2 from the germline V gene are SGHAT and FQNNGV. Trimming stripped 1 base from V and 2 bases from J, with 10 bases between. The DNA of the CDR3 is TGTGCCAGCAGCTTAGTAGGCAGCCTCACAGATACGCAGTATTTT. This translates into CASSLVGSLTDTQYF.

This clonotype has a handful of counts. This chain uses TRBV28 with TRBJ2-3; D remains ambiguous. V dropped 4 bases and J dropped 0 bases, with 14 bases sitting between them. Germline CDR1 MDHEN, CDR2 SYDVKM. This CDR3 has 16 amino acids. In DNA, the CDR3 is TGTGCCAGCAGTTCCCAAGGCGATGTTAGCACAGATACGCAGTATTTT. Its protein is CASSSQGDVSTDTQYF.

This clonotype appeared a single time. This could be a read error, since a much larger clone is one nucleotide away. CDR3 DNA: TGTGCCAGCAGAGAACAGGGGCACACTGAAGCTTTCTTT. Residues: CASREQGHTEAFF. J is TRBJ1-1 and V is TRBV27; TRBD1 matches at 7 bases. Germline V gene sequence: CDR1 MNHEY, CDR2 SMNVEV (reference sequence). Trimming at V came to 6 bases and at J to 3 bases, leaving 4 bases not matched to a gene. The CDR3 is 13 amino acids.

The table lists this clonotype with a few counts. The chain links TRBV12-3 or TRBV12-4 to TRBJ2-1; the match to TRBD2 covers 9 bases. With V trimmed by 3 bases and J by 2 bases, 14 bases remained unmatched. The CDR3 is 19 amino acids. CDR3 nucleotide sequence: TGTGCCAGCAGTTTCCTACTGACTAGCGGTCGGGGGACCTACAATGAGCAGTTCTTC. It codes for CASSFLLTSGRGTYNEQFF.

This clonotype was picked up one time. The chain recombines TRBV6-2 or TRBV6-3 with TRBJ1-1; no definite D call. Looked up from germline, CDR1 is MNHEY and CDR2 is SVGEGT. The CDR3 consists of 15 residues. V shed 2 bases and J shed 5 bases, with 15 bases lying between them. CDR3 residues: CASSYGERLLTEAFF. For the CDR3, the DNA is TGTGCCAGCAGTTACGGAGAGAGGTTGTTGACTGAAGCTTTCTTT.

The chain is built from TRBV6-5 and TRBJ1-1; D ambiguous. The V end was cut by 6 bases, the J end by 5 bases, with 13 bases between. The CDR3 extends over 13 amino acids. CDR1 MNHEY and CDR2 SVGAGI come from the germline V gene. CDR3 nucleotides: TGTGCCAGCAGCCGTTTCCTTATAACTGAAGCTTTCTTT. This codes for CASSRFLITEAFF.

The genes are TRBV18 and TRBJ2-5; TRBD2 is a possible D gene (5 bases). This CDR3 is built from 13 residues. Per germline, CDR1 KGHSH and CDR2 LQKENI. V lost 2 bases and J lost 1, with 5 bases in between. The DNA for the CDR3 is TGTGCCAGCTCACCAGAGGGCCAAGAGACCCAGTACTTC. This encodes CASSPEGQETQYF. Supplemented by reference TRBV18 and TRBJ2-5, the full variable domain reads NAGVMQNPRHLVRRRGQEARLRCSPMKGHSHVYWYRQLPEEGLKFMVYLQKENIIDESGMPKERFSAEFPKEGPSILRIQQVVRGDSAAYFCASSPEGQETQYFGPGTRLLVL.